The 25 T cell receptor beta chains listed next were all sequenced from one sample in a study of T-cell memory formation after mild COVID-19. In TCRdb, the 5' RACE reads were re-called with MiXCR into one record per CDR3 protein. The profile shows 250,000 to 300,000 distinct CDR3 sequences, about a sixth of them singletons. The sample was PBMCs or a T cell subset sorted from them (not recorded which). These receptors all come from a young man who had mild COVID-19 (a few samples of this study predate the infection). Cell type and time point are not known.

The rearrangement links TRBV12-3 or TRBV12-4 to TRBJ2-1, with D unresolved. V was pared by 5 bases and J by 0 bases, with 14 bases between. CDR3 length equals 16 residues. The CDR3 bases are TGTGCCAGCAGTCGAAGACGCCTGAGCTCCTACAATGAGCAGTTCTTC. Translated, it gives CASSRRRLSSYNEQFF.

This chain uses TRBV5-1 with TRBJ1-5; the match to TRBD1 covers 7 bases. This CDR3 comprises 16 residues. V dropped 4 bases and J dropped 6; count of bases not matched to a gene: 13. Germline lookup yields CDR1 SGHRS and CDR2 YFSETQ. The CDR3 DNA sequence: TGCGCCAGCAGCGCGGGAGGGACAGATCGGGGTCAGCCCCAGCATTTT. This codes for CASSAGGTDRGQPQHF.

The chain joins TRBV12-3 or TRBV12-4 to TRBJ2-1; 8 positions agree with TRBD2. The CDR3 covers 15 residues. V dropped 3 bases and J dropped 5; count of bases not matched to a gene: 6. DNA of the CDR3: TGTGCCAGCAGTTTCCGAGCGGGGGAGCACAATGAGCAGTTCTTC. Its protein product is CASSFRAGEHNEQFF.

The chain has TRBV6-1 and TRBJ1-2; D is perhaps TRBD1 (5 bases). CDR3 length equals 18 residues. With 6 bases removed from V and 7 bases from J, the gap between germline ends came to 30 bases. Germline V gene lookup returns CDR1 MNHNS and CDR2 SASEGT. The CDR3 here is CASSSELRDQAKLGGYTF. In DNA, the CDR3 is TGTGCCAGCAGCAGCGAACTCCGGGACCAGGCGAAGTTGGGTGGCTACACCTTC.

This clonotype was found a few times. The rearrangement uses TRBV7-2 and TRBJ1-1, with D unclear. V dropped 1 base and J dropped 9 bases, with 9 bases sitting between them. The germline V gene has CDR1 SGHTA and CDR2 FQGNSA. The CDR3 is made up of 12 amino acids. The CDR3 protein is CASSLGPRQAFF. The CDR3, as DNA: TGTGCCAGCAGCTTAGGGCCAAGGCAAGCTTTCTTT.

This clonotype was counted many times. The chain uses TRBV7-2 and TRBJ2-5; a weak D match, TRBD2 (6 bases). In germline, CDR1 is SGHTA, CDR2 FQGNSA. The ends were cut back, 4 bases at V and 7 bases at J, with 7 bases in the middle. There are 11 residues in the CDR3. The CDR3 loop is CASSSEGTQYF. As DNA, the CDR3 is TGTGCCAGCAGCTCGGAGGGGACCCAGTACTTC.

This chain joins TRBV15 and TRBJ2-7, with 7 positions matching TRBD1. The CDR3 totals 14 residues. V trimming: 3 bases; J trimming: 7 bases; junction bases outside the gene matches: 9. Germline V gene data show CDR1 as LNHNV and CDR2 as YYDKDF (reference sequence). CDR3 protein: CATSRGRGTEEQYF. The CDR3 nucleotides are TGTGCCACCAGCAGGGGCAGGGGGACGGAAGAGCAGTACTTC.

This clonotype was counted at least ten times. The chain carries TRBV29-1 and TRBJ2-7; D possibly corresponds to TRBD2 (6 bases). CDR1 and CDR2 from the germline V gene are SQVTM and ANQGSEA. This CDR3 comprises 13 residues. The V and J ends lost 4 bases and 6 bases respectively, with 16 bases between them. CDR3 loop: CSVAEGALIEQYF. DNA of the CDR3: TGCAGCGTTGCGGAGGGCGCATTGATCGAGCAGTACTTC.

V and J are TRBV3-1 and TRBJ1-1; perhaps TRBD1 as D (5 bases). Looked up from germline, CDR1 is LGHDT and CDR2 is YNNKEL (reference sequence). Trimming removed 1 base from V and 8 bases from J, with 14 bases in between. The CDR3 has 14 amino acids. CDR3 loop: CASSQGPAGSEAFF. In DNA, the CDR3 is TGTGCCAGCAGCCAAGGCCCGGCAGGGTCAGAAGCTTTCTTT.

This sequence joins TRBV7-2 and TRBJ2-1, with D maybe TRBD2 (7 bases). Germline assignment: CDR1 SGHTA and CDR2 FQGNSA. Trimming cost V 1 base and J 9 bases, with 13 bases left between them. The CDR3 spans 14 residues. This chain's CDR3 is CASSLDTGRAEQFF. The DNA for the CDR3 is TGTGCCAGCAGCTTAGATACAGGGAGGGCTGAGCAGTTCTTC.

This chain links TRBV7-2 with TRBJ1-2, with D unresolved. In germline, CDR1 is SGHTA, CDR2 FQGNSA. V shed 7 bases and J shed 7 bases, with 19 bases lying between them. The CDR3 runs 14 residues. The CDR3 spells CASTRTAANLGYTF. Written as DNA, the CDR3 is TGTGCCAGCACCCGCACGGCGGCGAATCTTGGCTACACCTTC.

This clonotype was observed a handful of times. This sequence joins TRBV28 and TRBJ2-7; D call uncertain. The CDR3 has 14 amino acids. Deletions cut 4 bases from V and 3 bases from J, with 13 bases between. The germline V gene encodes CDR1 MDHEN and CDR2 SYDVKM. CDR3 DNA: TGTGCCAGCAGTTCTATACCCGACGGCTACGAGCAGTACGTC. Translation gives CASSSIPDGYEQYV.

The chain carries TRBV10-3 and TRBJ2-5; the D is unclear. Germline V lookup: CDR1 ENHRY, CDR2 SYGVKD. Trimming shortened V by 2 bases and J by 3 bases, and 7 bases separated the two germline ends. The CDR3 covers 13 residues. The DNA of the CDR3 is TGTGCCATCAGTGAGAGGCGAGAAGAGACCCAGTACTTC. This encodes CAISERREETQYF.

The chain carries TRBV9 and TRBJ2-1, with D unresolved. In germline, CDR1 is SGDLS, CDR2 YYNGEE. With 2 bases removed from V and 5 bases from J, the gap between germline ends came to 5 bases. CDR3 size: 12 residues. For the CDR3, the DNA is TGTGCCAGCAGCGTTACCAACAATGAGCAGTTCTTC. Protein product: CASSVTNNEQFF.

This rearrangement joins TRBV6-5 to TRBJ2-1; 10 nucleotides match TRBD2. The CDR3 is made up of 18 amino acids. Germline values: CDR1 MNHEY, CDR2 SVGAGI. V dropped 4 bases and J dropped 0; count of bases not matched to a gene: 9. In DNA form, the CDR3 reads TGTGCCAGCAGTTTCCATAGCGGGGGGTCCGGCTCCTACAATGAGCAGTTCTTC. Its protein product is CASSFHSGGSGSYNEQFF.

This rearrangement joins TRBV4-3 to TRBJ2-1; D call uncertain. V shed 1 base and J shed 5 bases, with 9 bases lying between them. Germline V gene data show CDR1 as LGHNA and CDR2 as YSLEER. The CDR3 has 14 amino acids. The CDR3 nucleotides read TGCGCCAGCAGCCAAGTGGTCGGCCACAATGAGCAGTTCTTC. It specifies CASSQVVGHNEQFF.

Concerning this clonotype itself: One end of the junction fails to match germline, which may point to a read error. The V and J genes are TRBV3-1 and TRBJ2-7, with a tentative D call TRBD2 (5 bases). Germline CDR1 and CDR2: LGHDT and YNNKEL (reference sequence). The CDR3 consists of 15 residues. The CDR3 loop is CASSEEGRPLYEQYF. The CDR3 DNA reads as TGTGCCAGCAGCGAAGAGGGTAGGCCCCTCTACGAGCAGTACTTC.

The V call is TRBV20-1, the J call TRBJ2-5, with TRBD1 matching 7 bases. CDR1 is DFQATT, CDR2 SNEGSKA, per germline (reference sequence). The CDR3 spans 16 residues. V was clipped by 6 bases and J by 2 bases; unmatched bases: 15. The CDR3 region is CSAPISRLRGQETQYF. In DNA form, the CDR3 reads TGCAGTGCCCCTATCAGTAGGCTCAGGGGGCAAGAGACCCAGTACTTC.

The chain employs TRBV13 and TRBJ2-7, with D unclear. V was trimmed by 3 bases and J by 0 bases, leaving 9 bases between them. The CDR3 runs 14 residues. Germline assignment: CDR1 PRHDT and CDR2 FYEKMQ (reference sequence). The CDR3 DNA follows: TGTGCCAGCAGCTTCGCGGTGAGCTCCTACGAGCAGTACGTC. Residues: CASSFAVSSYEQYV.

The chain joins TRBV7-2 to TRBJ2-6; D possibly matches TRBD1 or TRBD2 (5 bases each). The V and J ends lost 5 bases and 3 bases respectively, with 11 bases between them. The CDR3 is made up of 15 amino acids. Germline CDR1 is SGHTA and CDR2 is FQGNSA. CDR3 protein: CASSPGTSGANVLTF. The CDR3 nucleotides are TGTGCCAGCAGCCCCGGGACGAGTGGGGCCAACGTCCTGACTTTC.

This clonotype was counted ten times or more. A read error may produce the germline difference seen at one junction end. The gene calls are TRBV7-7 and TRBJ1-1, with D unresolved. Per germline, CDR1 SSHAT and CDR2 FNYEAQ (reference sequence). The CDR3 consists of 13 residues. The CDR3 region is CASSLVMNTEAFF. The CDR3 nucleotides read TGTGCTAGCAGCTTGGTCATGAACACTGAAGCTTTCTTT. Combining the CDR3 with reference TRBV7-7 and TRBJ1-1 gives the whole variable domain GAGVSQSPRYKVTKRGQDVTLRCDPISSHATLYWYQQALGQGPEFLTYFNYEAQPDKSGLPSDRFSAERPEGSISTLTIQRTEQRDSAMYRCASSLVMNTEAFFGQGTRLTVV.

The V and J genes are TRBV20-1 and TRBJ1-4; D is undetermined. The CDR3 covers 13 residues. Per germline, CDR1 DFQATT and CDR2 SNEGSKA (reference sequence). V was clipped by 4 bases and J by 8 bases, with 14 bases between them. The CDR3: CSAIPSGIEKLFF. The CDR3 nucleotides read TGCAGTGCTATCCCCTCCGGGATAGAAAAACTGTTTTTT.

This clonotype was picked up a small number of times. In nucleotides, the CDR3 is TGTGCCAGCAAGTACAGCTGGGATGAAAAACTGTTTTTT. This sequence encodes CASKYSWDEKLFF. This chain connects TRBV28 to TRBJ1-4; D is uncertain. Germline-derived CDR1 and CDR2 are MDHEN and SYDVKM. This CDR3 region has 13 residues. The ends were cut back, 7 bases at V and 6 bases at J, with 12 bases in the middle.

This clonotype was seen once. The rearrangement joins TRBV12-3 or TRBV12-4 to TRBJ1-2, with TRBD1 identical over 10 bases. V trimming: 5 bases; J trimming: 3 bases; junction bases outside the gene matches: 3. The CDR3 runs to 14 residues. The CDR3 here is CASSPGTGDYGYTF. CDR3 DNA: TGTGCCAGCAGTCCAGGGACAGGGGACTATGGCTACACCTTC.

This chain links TRBV5-4 with TRBJ2-7; the D gene could be TRBD1 or TRBD2 (5 bases each). The V end lost 3 bases, the J end lost 3 bases, and 13 bases lay between the germline ends. The CDR3 length is 14 residues. Germline V gene sequence: CDR1 SGHNT, CDR2 YYREEE (reference sequence). Written as DNA, the CDR3 is TGTGCCAGCAGCTCCCCGGGGCCCTACTACGAGCAGTACTTC. Amino acid sequence: CASSSPGPYYEQYF.